This TCR beta chain was identified during a study of shared clonotypes between healthy human individuals. A word on this clone: As yet, its antigen is unknown.

The method was immunoSEQ multiplex PCR; TCRdb's version includes in-frame clones alone and lacks a portion of them. The table has approximately 2.1 million clones, more than 85% seen once. The CDR3 is made up of 14 amino acids. Trimming removed 6 bases from V and 6 bases from J, with 15 bases in between. Per germline, CDR1 MNHEY and CDR2 SVGAGI. General observations from the study: Clonotype sharing across four donors was observed for around 5% of naive CD4 clonotypes.

The TCR sequence derives from a man aged 18 to 29 in good health. Some clones in this sample may be carry-over from other donors' samples. Sequencing was carried out using naive CD4+ T cells from PBMCs. Subset defined: CD45RA+ positively selected. J is TRBJ1-5 and V is TRBV6-5, with TRBD1 as a possible D gene (6 bases). CDR3 nucleotides: TGTGCCAGCAGAGCGGGGGCTTTCAGTCAGCCCCAGCATTTT. Its protein product is CASRAGAFSQPQHF.